The rows below give T cell receptor beta chains drawn from one sample of a study of T cells in Graves' hyperthyroidism and ophthalmopathy. MiXCR was run by TCRdb on the multiplex PCR reads, yielding one entry per CDR3 protein. The repertoire includes roughly 380,000 distinct CDR3 sequences, around 15% of them detected once, and 4% to 6.5% sits in the top ten. Sequenced material: blood. The receptor source for this set is a woman between 18 and 30 years old with Graves' hyperthyroidism. CDR3s include the opening cysteine and the closing phenylalanine or tryptophan. A D gene is named only where the DNA matches it firmly. The size field is filled for only some rows; it gives once, few, many or a size class.

d_call: NA; j_call: TRBJ1-5; cdr3_length: 15; clone_size: many; v_call: TRBV27; cdr3_nt: TGTGCCAGCAGTGGGGACACCCTTGGGAATCAGCCCCAGCATTTT; cdr3_aa: CASSGDTLGNQPQHF
d_call: TRBD1; j_call: TRBJ1-6; cdr3_length: 14; clone_size: many; v_call: TRBV12-3/TRBV12-4; cdr3_nt: TGTGCCAGCAGTTTACGGACAGGGGATTCACCCCTCCACTTT; cdr3_aa: CASSLRTGDSPLHF
d_call: TRBD2; j_call: TRBJ2-3; cdr3_length: 16; clone_size: many; v_call: TRBV20-1; cdr3_nt: TGCAGTGCTAGAGATTTGGCTAGCGGGAACGCAGATACGCAGTATTTT; cdr3_aa: CSARDLASGNADTQYF
d_call: TRBD2; j_call: TRBJ2-1; cdr3_length: 16; clone_size: few; v_call: TRBV6-1; cdr3_nt: TGTGCCAGCAGACCCGGACTAGCGGAATTGAACAATGAGCAGTTCTTC; cdr3_aa: CASRPGLAELNNEQFF
d_call: TRBD1; j_call: TRBJ2-5; cdr3_length: 13; clone_size: many; v_call: TRBV6-2/TRBV6-3; cdr3_nt: TGTGCCAGCAGAGGAACAGGGGGAGAGACCCAGTACTTC; cdr3_aa: CASRGTGGETQYF
d_call: TRBD1; j_call: TRBJ1-1; cdr3_length: 15; clone_size: many; v_call: TRBV5-6; cdr3_nt: TGTGCCAGCAGCTGGCCGGGACAGGGGGGCACTGAAGCTTTCTTT; cdr3_aa: CASSWPGQGGTEAFF
d_call: TRBD1; j_call: TRBJ2-3; cdr3_length: 14; clone_size: many; v_call: TRBV12-3/TRBV12-4; cdr3_nt: TGTGCCAGCAGGACCGGGACAGGCACAGATACGCAGTATTTT; cdr3_aa: CASRTGTGTDTQYF
d_call: NA; j_call: TRBJ1-1; cdr3_length: 12; clone_size: many; v_call: TRBV5-1; cdr3_nt: TGCGCCAGCCGGGAGCAGAACACTGAAGCTTTCTTT; cdr3_aa: CASREQNTEAFF
d_call: NA; j_call: TRBJ1-1; cdr3_length: 14; clone_size: many; v_call: TRBV30; cdr3_nt: TGTGCCTGGAGCCAGGGACCCCGGAGGACTGAAGCTTTCTTT; cdr3_aa: CAWSQGPRRTEAFF
d_call: TRBD1; j_call: TRBJ2-7; cdr3_length: 14; clone_size: many; v_call: TRBV27; cdr3_nt: TGTGCCAGCATGGGGACAGGCGGATCCTACGAGCAGTACTTC; cdr3_aa: CASMGTGGSYEQYF
d_call: TRBD1; j_call: TRBJ2-3; cdr3_length: 15; clone_size: many; v_call: TRBV30; cdr3_nt: TGTGCCTGGAGTGTGGGGGACAGTCTCACAGATACGCAGTATTTT; cdr3_aa: CAWSVGDSLTDTQYF
d_call: NA; j_call: TRBJ2-5; cdr3_length: 15; clone_size: few; v_call: TRBV19; cdr3_nt: TGTGCCAGTAGCCCCCCGGGCCGACCTGGGGAGACCCAGTACTTC; cdr3_aa: CASSPPGRPGETQYF
d_call: NA; j_call: TRBJ2-5; cdr3_length: 14; clone_size: many; v_call: TRBV20-1; cdr3_nt: TGCAGTGCTAAGTCGGGAGTGGGTCAAGAGACCCAGTACTTC; cdr3_aa: CSAKSGVGQETQYF
d_call: NA; j_call: TRBJ2-7; cdr3_length: 14; clone_size: many; v_call: TRBV12-3/TRBV12-4; cdr3_nt: TGTGCCAGCAGTTTCCCTAGGAACTCCTACGAGCAGTACTTC; cdr3_aa: CASSFPRNSYEQYF
d_call: TRBD2; j_call: TRBJ2-1; cdr3_length: 14; clone_size: many; v_call: TRBV13; cdr3_nt: TGTGCCAGCAGCGCACTAGCGGGAGACAATGAGCAGTTCTTC; cdr3_aa: CASSALAGDNEQFF
d_call: NA; j_call: TRBJ2-1; cdr3_length: 13; clone_size: few; v_call: TRBV6-1; cdr3_nt: TGTGCCAGCAGCAATGAACTTAACAATGAGCAGTTCTTC; cdr3_aa: CASSNELNNEQFF
d_call: NA; j_call: TRBJ2-2; cdr3_length: 14; clone_size: many; v_call: TRBV27; cdr3_nt: TGTGCCAGCAGTTTAGGGACTAACACCGGGGAGCTGTTTTTT; cdr3_aa: CASSLGTNTGELFF
d_call: TRBD2; j_call: TRBJ2-1; cdr3_length: 15; clone_size: many; v_call: TRBV12-3/TRBV12-4; cdr3_nt: TGTGCCAGCAGTTTAGGACTAGCGGGAGCCAATGAGCAGTTCTTC; cdr3_aa: CASSLGLAGANEQFF
d_call: NA; j_call: TRBJ1-4; cdr3_length: 17; clone_size: NA; v_call: TRBV7-8; cdr3_nt: TGTGCCAGCAGCTTAGGGCGGGCAGGGCGTGGGTTAGGAAAACTGTTTTTT; cdr3_aa: CASSLGRAGRGLGKLFF
d_call: NA; j_call: TRBJ1-6; cdr3_length: 17; clone_size: NA; v_call: TRBV7-9; cdr3_nt: TGTGCCAGCAGCTTAACGGCCCCGACCTCCTATAATTCACCCCTCCACTTT; cdr3_aa: CASSLTAPTSYNSPLHF
d_call: NA; j_call: TRBJ1-1; cdr3_length: 15; clone_size: many; v_call: TRBV6-1; cdr3_nt: TGTGCCAGCAGTGAAGTTGGTTCCCCAAACACTGAAGCTTTCTTT; cdr3_aa: CASSEVGSPNTEAFF
d_call: NA; j_call: TRBJ2-4; cdr3_length: 14; clone_size: many; v_call: TRBV11-2; cdr3_nt: TGTGCCAGCAGCTTAGTTCCTTCCGGAAACATTCAGTACTTC; cdr3_aa: CASSLVPSGNIQYF
d_call: NA; j_call: TRBJ2-5; cdr3_length: 14; clone_size: many; v_call: TRBV4-1; cdr3_nt: TGCGCCAGCAGCCAACGGGACGTACAAGAGACCCAGTACTTC; cdr3_aa: CASSQRDVQETQYF
d_call: NA; j_call: TRBJ1-1; cdr3_length: 13; clone_size: NA; v_call: TRBV29-1; cdr3_nt: TGCAGCGTTGGTCGGGGGACATCCACTGAAGCTTTCTTT; cdr3_aa: CSVGRGTSTEAFF
d_call: TRBD1; j_call: TRBJ1-1; cdr3_length: 15; clone_size: many; v_call: TRBV2; cdr3_nt: TGTGCCAGCACCCAGGACAGGGGGTTTTACGCTGAAGCTTTCTTT; cdr3_aa: CASTQDRGFYAEAFF
d_call: TRBD2; j_call: TRBJ2-3; cdr3_length: 15; clone_size: many; v_call: TRBV6-1; cdr3_nt: TGTGCCAGCAGGACCAGCGGGAGGAATACAGATACGCAGTATTTT; cdr3_aa: CASRTSGRNTDTQYF
d_call: TRBD1; j_call: TRBJ1-2; cdr3_length: 14; clone_size: many; v_call: TRBV11-2; cdr3_nt: TGTGCCAGCAGCACGGACAGGCCATCTACTGGCTACACCTTC; cdr3_aa: CASSTDRPSTGYTF
d_call: NA; j_call: TRBJ1-6; cdr3_length: 14; clone_size: few; v_call: TRBV10-3; cdr3_nt: TGTGCCATCAGCAAGGACCATGGCACTTCACCCCTCCACTTT; cdr3_aa: CAISKDHGTSPLHF
d_call: TRBD1; j_call: TRBJ2-7; cdr3_length: 15; clone_size: many; v_call: TRBV5-1; cdr3_nt: TGCGCCAGCAGCCGCGGACAGGGTCCGACCTACGAGCAGTACTTC; cdr3_aa: CASSRGQGPTYEQYF
d_call: NA; j_call: TRBJ2-7; cdr3_length: 10; clone_size: many; v_call: TRBV12-5; cdr3_nt: TGTGCTAGTGGCGGACGGGAGCAGTACTTC; cdr3_aa: CASGGREQYF
d_call: TRBD2; j_call: TRBJ2-5; cdr3_length: 18; clone_size: NA; v_call: TRBV15; cdr3_nt: TGTGCCACCAGCAGAGGGGGCCTAGCGGGAGCCGTCCTGGAGACCCAGTACTTC; cdr3_aa: CATSRGGLAGAVLETQYF
d_call: TRBD1; j_call: TRBJ2-3; cdr3_length: 14; clone_size: many; v_call: TRBV20-1; cdr3_nt: TGCAGTGCTAGAAGGACAGGGGGCTTGGATACGCAGTATTTT; cdr3_aa: CSARRTGGLDTQYF
d_call: NA; j_call: TRBJ2-7; cdr3_length: 12; clone_size: many; v_call: TRBV18; cdr3_nt: TGTGCCAGCTCCGCTGTAGGGGACGAGCAGTACTTC; cdr3_aa: CASSAVGDEQYF
d_call: TRBD1; j_call: TRBJ2-5; cdr3_length: 14; clone_size: NA; v_call: TRBV10-3; cdr3_nt: TGTGCCATCAGCCCGGGACAGGGGAAAGAGACCCAGTACTTC; cdr3_aa: CAISPGQGKETQYF
d_call: NA; j_call: TRBJ1-1; cdr3_length: 15; clone_size: NA; v_call: TRBV2; cdr3_nt: TGTGCCAGCAGTCTATCTGGGTACAGGGAGGGAATAGCTTTCTTT; cdr3_aa: CASSLSGYREGIAFF
d_call: NA; j_call: TRBJ1-5; cdr3_length: 14; clone_size: few; v_call: TRBV27; cdr3_nt: TGTGCCAGCAGCTCTATCCGGACGGGTCAGCCCCAGCATTTT; cdr3_aa: CASSSIRTGQPQHF
d_call: NA; j_call: TRBJ2-2; cdr3_length: 12; clone_size: few; v_call: TRBV14; cdr3_nt: TGTGCCAGCAGCCAAACCGCCGGGGAGCTGTTTTTT; cdr3_aa: CASSQTAGELFF
d_call: TRBD1; j_call: TRBJ1-1; cdr3_length: 14; clone_size: few; v_call: TRBV9; cdr3_nt: TGTGCCAGCAGCTTTTTTGACAGGGACACTGAAGCTTTCTTT; cdr3_aa: CASSFFDRDTEAFF
d_call: NA; j_call: TRBJ1-5; cdr3_length: 12; clone_size: many; v_call: TRBV2; cdr3_nt: TGTGCCAGCAGGGGATGGGTTCAGCCCCAGCATTTT; cdr3_aa: CASRGWVQPQHF
d_call: TRBD2; j_call: TRBJ2-5; cdr3_length: 16; clone_size: many; v_call: TRBV27; cdr3_nt: TGTGCCAGCAGTTTAAGAAAGCGGGAGGGCCACGAGACCCAGTACTTC; cdr3_aa: CASSLRKREGHETQYF
d_call: NA; j_call: TRBJ2-7; cdr3_length: 15; clone_size: many; v_call: TRBV7-9; cdr3_nt: TGTGCCAGCAGCACTCCTGCCAGGGGATCCTACGAGCAGTACTTC; cdr3_aa: CASSTPARGSYEQYF
d_call: TRBD2; j_call: TRBJ2-1; cdr3_length: 14; clone_size: few; v_call: TRBV6-1; cdr3_nt: TGTGCCAGCAGGCGGGAGTACTCCTACAATGAGCAGTTCTTC; cdr3_aa: CASRREYSYNEQFF
d_call: TRBD1; j_call: TRBJ1-5; cdr3_length: 14; clone_size: few; v_call: TRBV6-1; cdr3_nt: TGTGCCAGCAGGCGCGACAGGGGCAATCAGCCCCAGCATTTT; cdr3_aa: CASRRDRGNQPQHF
d_call: NA; j_call: TRBJ1-5; cdr3_length: 17; clone_size: many; v_call: TRBV28; cdr3_nt: TGTGCCAGCAGTTTATTCGCAGGCAGGGCTAGGAATCAGCCCCAGCATTTT; cdr3_aa: CASSLFAGRARNQPQHF
d_call: NA; j_call: TRBJ2-6; cdr3_length: 16; clone_size: many; v_call: TRBV7-2; cdr3_nt: TGTGCCAGCAGCTTAGTAGGGGGTGGTGGGGCCAACGTCCTGACTTTC; cdr3_aa: CASSLVGGGGANVLTF
d_call: TRBD2; j_call: TRBJ2-1; cdr3_length: 17; clone_size: many; v_call: TRBV12-3/TRBV12-4; cdr3_nt: TGTGCCAGCAGCTTGCGGGTTTCCGGGGGGTCCTACAATGAGCAGTTCTTC; cdr3_aa: CASSLRVSGGSYNEQFF
d_call: NA; j_call: TRBJ2-2; cdr3_length: 15; clone_size: few; v_call: TRBV6-1; cdr3_nt: TGTGCCAGCAGCTCGACGGCTTCGAACACCGGGGAGCTGTTTTTT; cdr3_aa: CASSSTASNTGELFF
d_call: NA; j_call: TRBJ1-1; cdr3_length: 12; clone_size: NA; v_call: TRBV29-1; cdr3_nt: TGCAGCGTCGGACAAATGAACACTGAAGCTTTCTTT; cdr3_aa: CSVGQMNTEAFF
d_call: TRBD1; j_call: TRBJ2-1; cdr3_length: 16; clone_size: many; v_call: TRBV25-1; cdr3_nt: TGTGCCAGCAGTGGGCAAACAGGGGGCTTCGGGAATGAGCAGTTCTTC; cdr3_aa: CASSGQTGGFGNEQFF
d_call: TRBD2; j_call: TRBJ2-1; cdr3_length: 16; clone_size: few; v_call: TRBV9; cdr3_nt: TGTGCCAGCAGCGTTAGCGGGAGGGACTCATACAATGAGCAGTTCTTC; cdr3_aa: CASSVSGRDSYNEQFF
d_call: NA; j_call: TRBJ2-7; cdr3_length: 14; clone_size: many; v_call: TRBV29-1; cdr3_nt: TGCAGCGTTGAAGTTACAGCGCGGTCCTACGAGCAGTACTTC; cdr3_aa: CSVEVTARSYEQYF
d_call: NA; j_call: TRBJ1-6; cdr3_length: 13; clone_size: NA; v_call: TRBV20-1; cdr3_nt: TGCAGTGCTAGACCGGGGGAAAGTTCACCCCTCCACTTT; cdr3_aa: CSARPGESSPLHF
d_call: NA; j_call: TRBJ1-5; cdr3_length: 13; clone_size: few; v_call: TRBV5-1; cdr3_nt: TGCGCCAGCAGCTTGGATGGTATTCAGCCCCAGCATTTT; cdr3_aa: CASSLDGIQPQHF
d_call: TRBD2; j_call: TRBJ2-7; cdr3_length: 13; clone_size: few; v_call: TRBV5-4; cdr3_nt: TGCGCCAGCAGCGGGACTAGCCTCTACGAGCAGTACTTC; cdr3_aa: CASSGTSLYEQYF
d_call: TRBD2; j_call: TRBJ2-5; cdr3_length: 16; clone_size: many; v_call: TRBV7-2; cdr3_nt: TGTGCCAGCAGCTCAAGGGGACTAGCGGGAGTAGAGACCCAGTACTTC; cdr3_aa: CASSSRGLAGVETQYF